This record looks at one T cell receptor (beta chain) sequence and its context. The data derive from a study of blood T cell repertoires in COVID-19. For the study at large: Sites across the United States, Italy and Spain contributed samples from acute and convalescent COVID-19. PBMCs, B-cell-depleted T cells, or T cells provided the cDNA or gDNA that made up the material.

V was clipped by 0 bases and J by 0 bases, with 9 bases between them. Germline V gives CDR1 KGHSH, CDR2 LQKENI. This CDR3 is built from 16 residues. Methods used by the authors: Counts of nucleated cells, estimated from reference gene primer amplification, were obtained. TCRdb's table, derived via immunoSEQ multiplex PCR, lists solely in-frame clones and lacks some. D and trimming come from the DNA, and the V and J calls and clone size come from that table. Among about 330,000 clones listed, roughly nine tenths were seen once. The V call is TRBV18, the J call TRBJ1-3, with a tentative D call TRBD1 (5 bases). This TCR came from a man aged 18 to 35 who had recovered from COVID-19. The sample comprised peripheral blood. The CDR3 DNA sequence: TGTGCCAGCTCACCACCGGCCCAGGGCTCTGGAAACACCATATATTTT. Residues: CASSPPAQGSGNTIYF.